A single TCR beta chain is shown here with its context. This clonotype was seen many times. Its antigen remains unidentified. Qualities for individual bases were not recorded, and no much larger clone is one base off. cDNA synthesis used template-switch 5'RACE with a primer carrying a 10-nucleotide random unique molecular identifier tagging each TCR transcript. Over 170 million TCR-beta sequences, covering 15-18 subjects, were produced in each sequencing run. The RNeasy kit was used for extraction of total RNA. The KAPA Real-time Library Amplification kit was used to amplify TCR-beta VDJ regions with primers targeting the TCR constant region and the 5'RACE anchor. A first PCR added sample indexes and Illumina adaptors, and a second PCR then raised library yield. After purification with Ampure beads, the TCR product of roughly 650 bp was size-selected on a 2% E-gel SizeSelection system. Before pooling, library quality was assessed on a Bioanalyzer, concentration was determined with Qubit, and library quantification was performed with the Kapa Library Quantification kit. Paired-end 2 x 150 bp sequencing of the libraries was performed on an Illumina HiSeq 2500. To increase sequence diversity, about 23-32% phiX was spiked into each library pool. Concerning the study's data processing: The quality-filtered reads were processed with the UMI-based MiGEC pipeline, whose error correction step removed more than 75% of the raw TCR sequences. VDJ genes were aligned to IMGT germline references, and each clonotype was defined by a unique CDR3 amino acid sequence together with V-J genes. VDJtools evaluated clonal expansion, Shannon diversity and CDR3 relatedness (CalcPairwiseDistances, ClusterSamples); CLCbio workbench built phylogenetic trees. Using coefficient-of-variation modelling across technical triplicates, the study counted a clone as expanded if it had at least 8 unique UMIs. In TCRdb, the public reads were trimmed at Q25 with fastp and aligned with MiXCR, with productive beta chains retained. One record per CDR3 amino acid sequence lists the most common genes and DNA. The V and J calls follow TCRdb's processing rather than the paper's. The sample includes approximately 32,000 distinct CDR3 sequences, with roughly 7% observed a single time. Of the sample, about 4.5% falls within the top ten clones.

The data belong to a study of neurological immune-mediated disorders (dated 2019 in TCRdb). Background on the whole study: The study compared peripheral blood TCR-beta repertoires of HTLV-I-associated myelopathy (HAM/TSP) patients, multiple sclerosis patients and healthy controls using UMI-based sequencing. Alongside PBMC samples, the set of about 100 TCR-beta libraries contained longitudinal samples, technical triplicates, and paired CD4+ and CD8+ T-cell subsets that had been sorted. The cohort was made up of approximately 71 subjects, consisting of some 14 HAM/TSP patients, 35 or so multiple sclerosis patients and around 20 healthy controls.

Points the paper makes about the study in general: No identical CDR3 amino acid sequences were shared among expanded clones across subjects, suggesting private TCR-beta repertoires in all groups. TCR clonal expansion was greatest in HAM/TSP patients and smallest in MS patients, who ranked below even healthy controls.

Healthy controls were blood bank volunteers in Maryland, USA. Unsorted PBMC libraries were generated from 2 million PBMCs stored in RNAlater at -80 °C until RNA extraction. PBMCs were separated from peripheral blood using Ficoll-Hypaque density gradient centrifugation and then cryopreserved in liquid nitrogen. Germline trimming: 7 bases from V, 1 base from J; junction bases outside gene matches: 5. Inclusive of the bounding cysteine and phenylalanine, the CDR3 is 14 residues long. Only the CDR3 DNA stays, 42 bases, in frame from base 1. Sequenced material: PBMCs. The rearranged chain carries TRBV12-3 or TRBV12-4 and TRBJ2-3, and 7 junction bases match TRBD1. The sequence was collected from a woman aged 40 to 50 in good health. The CDR3 here reads CASNDRARTDTQYF. The sequenced DNA: TGTGCCAGCAACGACAGGGCCCGCACAGATACGCAGTATTTT.